Listed here are 26 T cell receptor beta chains from one sample, sequenced in a study of CD8 T cells in Susac syndrome. Reverse transcription of about 0.5 to 1 ug RNA was carried out with random hexamers. A single record per CDR3 protein comes from TCRdb applying MiXCR to the immunoSEQ multiplex PCR reads. The sample contains approximately 130,000 distinct CDR3 sequences, about 95% of which appear only once. Sequences were obtained from CD4+ T cells from PBMCs. The receptor set was obtained from a human donor in good health.

This chain links TRBV20-1 with TRBJ1-3; unclear D gene. CDR1 and CDR2 (germline): DFQATT, SNEGSKA (reference sequence). The CDR3 has 15 amino acids. With 2 bases removed from V and 0 bases from J, the gap between germline ends came to 11 bases. The CDR3 spells CSARTSGSSGNTIYF. In DNA, the CDR3 is TGCAGTGCTAGAACGTCAGGCAGCTCTGGAAACACCATATATTTT.

The chain carries TRBV29-1 and TRBJ2-3; tentative D call: TRBD2 (5 bases). The germline CDR1 and CDR2 sequences are SQVTM and ANQGSEA. V lost 5 bases to trimming and J lost 0 bases, with 9 bases between them. The CDR3 is 13 residues long. The chain's CDR3 is CSVRPGSTDTQYF. CDR3 DNA sequence: TGCAGCGTTCGTCCGGGAAGCACAGATACGCAGTATTTT.

The gene calls are TRBV29-1 and TRBJ2-1; 7 bases align to TRBD1. This CDR3 is built from 15 residues. From germline, CDR1 is SQVTM and CDR2 ANQGSEA. With V trimmed by 5 bases and J by 0 bases, 7 bases remained unmatched. The CDR3 is CSVLRQGSSYNEQFF. The CDR3, as DNA: TGCAGCGTTTTAAGACAGGGTAGCTCCTACAATGAGCAGTTCTTC.

The V call is TRBV7-3, the J call TRBJ2-5, with unresolved D. From germline, CDR1 is SGHTA and CDR2 FQGTGA. CDR3 length equals 16 residues. Trimming took 3 bases from V and 5 from J, leaving 19 bases between them. DNA for the CDR3: TGTGCCAGCAGCTTTGCTCTGGGGTTGTATTACGAGACCCAGTACTTC. This translates into CASSFALGLYYETQYF. The whole variable domain, remainder taken from reference TRBV7-3 and TRBJ2-5, is GAGVSQTPSNKVTEKGKYVELRCDPISGHTALYWYRQSLGQGPEFLIYFQGTGAADDSGLPNDRFFAVRPEGSVSTLKIQRTERGDSAVYLCASSFALGLYYETQYFGPGTRLLVL.

The chain employs TRBV7-8 and TRBJ1-5; possibly TRBD1 for D (5 bases). The germline gives CDR1 SGHVS, CDR2 FQNEAQ. The CDR3 has 16 residues. Trimming took off 2 bases at V and 3 bases at J, with 14 bases between the two ends. CDR3 coding DNA: TGTGCCAGCAGCTTAACTTCCGGAGGGACCAATCAGCCCCAGCATTTT. This sequence encodes CASSLTSGGTNQPQHF.

As to this clonotype: Because the CDR3's place on the DNA is in doubt, the DNA is left out and the CDR3 is given as listed by TCRdb. Here the CDR3 reads CASSFLETEAFF. V and J are TRBV28 and TRBJ1-1. The germline V gene encodes CDR1 MDHEN and CDR2 SYDVKM. The CDR3 has 12 amino acids, counting both end residues.

This chain links TRBV3-1 with TRBJ2-2; tentative D call: TRBD2 (6 bases). Per germline, CDR1 LGHDT and CDR2 YNNKEL (reference sequence). The CDR3 extends over 16 amino acids. Trimming took 1 base from V and 5 from J, leaving 14 bases between them. CDR3 sequence reads: CASSQGFSGNTGELFF. CDR3 DNA sequence: TGTGCCAGCAGCCAAGGGTTTAGCGGTAATACCGGGGAGCTGTTTTTT.

V and J are TRBV5-6 and TRBJ2-5; TRBD1 matches at 7 bases. Losses at the gene ends were 3 bases for V and 3 bases for J; bases not matched to a gene: 2. CDR1 is SGHDT, CDR2 YYEEEE, per germline. The CDR3 loop spans 13 amino acids. Written as DNA, the CDR3 is TGTGCCAGCAGCTGGGGGACAGAAGAGACCCAGTACTTC. Its translation is CASSWGTEETQYF.

This chain connects TRBV5-1 to TRBJ1-2; D is perhaps TRBD1 (5 bases). Looked up from germline, CDR1 is SGHRS and CDR2 is YFSETQ. Trimming cost V 5 bases and J 4 bases, with 15 bases left between them. The CDR3 totals 14 residues. CDR3 sequence: CASRPDSVLYGYTF. CDR3 in DNA: TGCGCCAGCAGACCCGACAGCGTCCTCTATGGCTACACCTTC.

The gene calls are TRBV7-2 and TRBJ2-7, with D unclear. With 5 bases removed from V and 6 bases from J, the gap between germline ends came to 8 bases. The CDR3 has 11 amino acids. Germline V gene data show CDR1 as SGHTA and CDR2 as FQGNSA. CDR3 sequence reads: CASSPSIEQYF. CDR3 nucleotides: TGTGCCAGCAGCCCTTCTATCGAGCAGTACTTC.

The sample holds a few counts of this clonotype. The CDR3 sequence: CASSLLAGAYNEQFF. The CDR3 DNA reads as TGTGCCAGCAGCCTACTAGCGGGAGCCTACAATGAGCAGTTCTTC. The V gene is TRBV14, the J gene TRBJ2-1, with 11 bases matching TRBD2. Germline lookup yields CDR1 SGHDN and CDR2 FVKESK. The V and J ends lost 4 bases and 2 bases, in that order; junction bases with no gene match: 1. The CDR3 loop spans 15 amino acids.

The genes are TRBV6-5 and TRBJ2-1, with TRBD2 matching 9 bases. J was trimmed by 8 bases and V by 11 bases; bases with no gene match: 10. The germline V gene encodes CDR1 MNHEY and CDR2 SVGAGI. The CDR3 runs 13 residues. For the CDR3, the DNA is TGTGCCTCAAGCGGGAGGAGTAGGGATGAGCAGTTCTTC. Translation gives CASSGRSRDEQFF.

V and J are TRBV29-1 and TRBJ1-2, with D tentatively TRBD1 (6 bases). Between the trimmed V and J ends, which lost 3 bases and 4 bases, there was a span of 12 bases. The CDR3 runs 13 residues. The germline V gene has CDR1 SQVTM and CDR2 ANQGSEA. The chain's CDR3 is CSVDQGIGYGYTF. The CDR3 nucleotides read TGCAGCGTTGACCAGGGGATCGGCTATGGCTACACCTTC. The variable domain in full, completed from reference TRBV29-1 and TRBJ1-2, reads SAVISQKPSRDICQRGTSLTIQCQVDSQVTMMFWYRQQPGQSLTLIATANQGSEATYESGFVIDKFPISRPNLTFSTLTVSNMSPEDSSIYLCSVDQGIGYGYTFGSGTRLTVV.

V gene TRBV6-1 combines with J gene TRBJ2-3; 7 bases map to TRBD1. The germline V gene has CDR1 MNHNS and CDR2 SASEGT. J was trimmed by 1 base and V by 5 bases; bases with no gene match: 6. The CDR3 is 15 amino acids. CDR3 DNA sequence: TGTGCCAGCAGTCGTCCTGGACAGGGCACAGATACGCAGTATTTT. As protein: CASSRPGQGTDTQYF.

This rearrangement joins TRBV5-1 to TRBJ2-3; 11 bases fit TRBD2. The CDR3 is 16 amino acids. Germline V gene lookup returns CDR1 SGHRS and CDR2 YFSETQ. Trimming cost V 0 bases and J 5 bases; bases outside gene matches: 5. CDR3 in amino acids: CASSLATSGKGDTQYF. Here the CDR3 DNA reads TGCGCCAGCAGCTTGGCGACTAGCGGGAAGGGAGATACGCAGTATTTT.

This chain uses TRBV6-1 with TRBJ2-7; 11 bases are a match to TRBD2. Germline CDR1 and CDR2: MNHNS and SASEGT. The CDR3 contains 17 residues. V dropped 0 bases and J dropped 0; count of bases not matched to a gene: 4. The CDR3 loop is CASSEALAGGSSYEQYF. CDR3 nucleotide sequence: TGTGCCAGCAGTGAAGCGCTAGCGGGAGGCAGCTCCTACGAGCAGTACTTC.

The V and J genes are TRBV4-3 and TRBJ2-3, with 12 bases matching TRBD1. V trimming: 3 bases; J trimming: 4 bases; junction bases outside the gene matches: 11. CDR1 is LGHNA and CDR2 is YSLEER in the germline V gene. The CDR3 sequence is 18 residues long. CDR3 nucleotides: TGCGCCAGCAGCCAGCTACACTGGGACAGGGGGCAGGCAGATACGCAGTATTTT. Its protein is CASSQLHWDRGQADTQYF.

V usage is TRBV28 and J usage is TRBJ2-1; no definite D call. Germline CDR1 MDHEN, CDR2 SYDVKM. V lost 8 bases, J lost 2 bases, and 16 bases lay in between. The CDR3 length is 15 residues. The CDR3 is CASPPSRETYNEQFF. CDR3 DNA sequence: TGTGCCAGCCCCCCCTCCCGAGAAACCTACAATGAGCAGTTCTTC.

The V and J genes are TRBV2 and TRBJ2-7, with 7 bases fitting TRBD2. The CDR3 covers 15 residues. Germline V gene lookup returns CDR1 SNHLY and CDR2 FYNNEI. The V segment lost 2 bases and the J segment 6 bases; nucleotides outside the gene matches: 10. CDR3 loop: CASSERGGSTFEQYF. The CDR3 coding sequence is TGTGCCAGCAGTGAAAGGGGCGGGAGTACGTTCGAGCAGTACTTC.

The chain is built from TRBV28 and TRBJ2-1, with TRBD1 as a possible D gene (6 bases). The length of the CDR3 is 15 residues. The V gene lost 7 bases and the J gene lost 7 bases, with 20 bases spanning the gap. From germline, CDR1 is MDHEN and CDR2 SYDVKM. The CDR3 DNA sequence: TGTGCCAGCACCCGAGGGGGAGACTTGTGGAATGAGCAGTTCTTC. Amino acid sequence: CASTRGGDLWNEQFF. Based on the CDR3 plus reference TRBV28 and TRBJ2-1, the full variable domain is DVKVTQSSRYLVKRTGEKVFLECVQDMDHENMFWYRQDPGLGLRLIYFSYDVKMKEKGDIPEGYSVSREKKERFSLILESASTNQTSMYLCASTRGGDLWNEQFFGPGTRLTVL.

The genes are TRBV7-2 and TRBJ1-4; no clear D. The CDR3 consists of 15 residues. The V gene lost 5 bases and the J gene lost 4 bases, with 14 bases spanning the gap. Germline V lookup: CDR1 SGHTA, CDR2 FQGNSA. The CDR3 DNA is TGTGCCAGCAGCCAAGGGAGGGTTAGTAATGAAAAACTGTTTTTT. Its translation: CASSQGRVSNEKLFF.

J is TRBJ2-3 and V is TRBV29-1, with TRBD2 matching 8 bases. Germline V gene lookup returns CDR1 SQVTM and CDR2 ANQGSEA. The CDR3 loop spans 14 amino acids. Unmatched junction bases numbered 7, after V lost 7 bases and J lost 1 base. CDR3 residues: CSAPPAGGTDTQYF. For the CDR3, the DNA is TGCAGCGCCCCTCCAGCGGGAGGCACAGATACGCAGTATTTT.

This rearrangement joins TRBV13 to TRBJ2-3, with 9 bases that match TRBD1. Germline V CDR1 and CDR2: PRHDT, FYEKMQ (reference sequence). V shed 5 bases, J shed 3 bases, and the junction held 12 bases outside the gene matches. CDR3 length: 17 amino acids. CDR3 nucleotide sequence: TGTGCCAGCAGCGTACGACGCCGGGACAGGGTTACAGATACGCAGTATTTT. It is translated as CASSVRRRDRVTDTQYF.

The chain uses TRBV5-6 and TRBJ2-3; perhaps TRBD1 as D (6 bases). CDR1 and CDR2 (germline): SGHDT, YYEEEE. V lost 0 bases and J 0 bases, leaving 17 bases between the germline ends. This CDR3 contains 18 residues. CDR3 in amino acids: CASSLGSSRGVSTDTQYF. The CDR3, as DNA: TGTGCCAGCAGCTTGGGGTCATCCAGGGGAGTGAGCACAGATACGCAGTATTTT.

This clonotype was detected once. This chain uses TRBV3-1 with TRBJ2-2, with 7 bases matching TRBD2. Trimming at V came to 4 bases and at J to 0 bases, leaving 5 bases not matched to a gene. The CDR3 runs to 16 residues. Germline V lookup: CDR1 LGHDT, CDR2 YNNKEL (reference sequence). This chain's CDR3 is CASSRNAGANTGELFF. The CDR3 nucleotides are TGTGCCAGCAGCCGAAATGCGGGAGCGAACACCGGGGAGCTGTTTTTT.

The CDR3 sequence: CASSFAYSSYEQYF. In nucleotides, the CDR3 is TGCGCCAGCAGCTTCGCTTATAGCTCCTACGAGCAGTACTTC. The chain recombines TRBV5-1 with TRBJ2-7; unclear D gene. Germline V gives CDR1 SGHRS, CDR2 YFSETQ. The V end was cut by 2 bases, the J end by 0 bases, with 9 bases between. CDR3 length: 14 residues.